The 6 T cell receptor beta chains reported below all come from one sample, sequenced in a study of control samples from healthy donors and cancer patients (TCRdb year 2020). Libraries were constructed by the immunoSEQ multiplex PCR assay. The table was pulled from immuneACCESS by TCRdb, which kept in-frame rearrangements only. Such tables lose some clones; where checked, under half of the loss comes from unresolved V genes, and the rest has no known cause. In this sample the table shows some 110,000 clones, 75% to 90% of which occur a single time. 0.95% to 1.3% of the sample belongs to the ten largest clones. The sample comprised PBMCs. The receptors derive from a woman aged 50 to 60 with colorectal cancer.

The chain uses TRBV7-2 and TRBJ2-3; 9 nucleotides line up with TRBD2. The CDR3 consists of 15 residues. CDR1 and CDR2 (germline): SGHTA, FQGNSA. Trimming at V came to 3 bases and at J to 4 bases, leaving 5 bases not matched to a gene. The CDR3 protein is CASSFYRLAADTQYF. The CDR3 DNA reads TGTGCCAGCAGCTTTTACCGACTAGCGGCAGATACGCAGTATTTT.

V and J are TRBV12-3 or TRBV12-4 and TRBJ2-7; D not resolved. V was clipped by 3 bases and J by 4 bases, with 4 bases between them. The length of the CDR3 is 11 residues. Here the CDR3 DNA reads TGTGCCAGCAGTTTCGGGTACGAGCAGTACTTC. Protein sequence: CASSFGYEQYF.

The gene calls are TRBV7-3 and TRBJ2-3; no reliable D call. Per germline, CDR1 SGHTA and CDR2 FQGTGA. CDR3 length: 13 residues. Between the trimmed V and J ends, which lost 0 bases and 6 bases, there was a span of 7 bases. CDR3 sequence (DNA): TGTGCCAGCAGCTTAACATTTGAGGATACGCAGTATTTT. This codes for CASSLTFEDTQYF. Complete variable domain (other parts from reference TRBV7-3 and TRBJ2-3): GAGVSQTPSNKVTEKGKYVELRCDPISGHTALYWYRQSLGQGPEFLIYFQGTGAADDSGLPNDRFFAVRPEGSVSTLKIQRTERGDSAVYLCASSLTFEDTQYFGPGTRLTVL.

This chain joins TRBV28 and TRBJ2-5; 9 nucleotides line up with TRBD2. J lost 1 base, V lost 5 bases, and 20 bases had no gene match. The CDR3 consists of 20 residues. Germline CDR1 MDHEN, CDR2 SYDVKM. CDR3 coding DNA: TGTGCCAGCAGTCCCCCAAGGCGGGAGGGCTATTCACGTGGCCAAGAGACCCAGTACTTC. Translated, it gives CASSPPRREGYSRGQETQYF. Combining the CDR3 with reference TRBV28 and TRBJ2-5 gives the whole variable domain DVKVTQSSRYLVKRTGEKVFLECVQDMDHENMFWYRQDPGLGLRLIYFSYDVKMKEKGDIPEGYSVSREKKERFSLILESASTNQTSMYLCASSPPRREGYSRGQETQYFGPGTRLLVL.

V gene TRBV2 combines with J gene TRBJ2-2, with 7 bases identical to TRBD2. Germline values: CDR1 SNHLY, CDR2 FYNNEI. This CDR3 has 16 residues. Trimming took 4 bases from V and 0 from J; bases not matched to a gene: 5. CDR3 residues: CASSVASGANTGELFF. The CDR3 coding sequence is TGTGCCAGCAGTGTAGCTAGCGGCGCGAACACCGGGGAGCTGTTTTTT.

This clone has just one count. V gene TRBV29-1 combines with J gene TRBJ2-1; a weak D match, TRBD1 (6 bases). Trimming removed 5 bases from V and 5 bases from J, with 19 bases in between. This CDR3 is built from 15 residues. Germline CDR1 is SQVTM and CDR2 is ANQGSEA. The CDR3 protein is CSVPTRHGGNNEQFF. DNA of the CDR3: TGCAGCGTTCCAACTCGGCATGGGGGCAACAATGAGCAGTTCTTC.